This TCR beta chain stems from a study of human T cells and chemical hapten exposure (dated by TCRdb to about 2021). About the investigation overall: For sensitization, 2% DPC in acetone was applied to a 2 cm by 2 cm area of upper inner arm skin. Patients additionally received weekly therapeutic DPC doses to the scalp throughout the approximately 24-week study period. Patch testing was performed on the upper back with Finn chambers containing 0.01% DPC, and the patch tests were scored after 6 days according to International Contact Dermatitis Research Group standards. Most of the patients in the cohort were female, and the cohort covered alopecia areata with under or over 50% scalp involvement, alopecia totalis and alopecia universalis. Libraries were pooled for sequencing, and variation in per-sample TCR yields was attributed mainly to small differences in library volumes within the pool. This study followed changes in the peripheral blood TCR repertoire in vivo during primary and secondary sensitization of alopecia patients to the hapten diphenylcyclopropenone (DPC). Blood samples were taken from patients before sensitization (week 0) and at 2, 6 and about 24 weeks after DPC sensitization. Under 30 alopecia patients gave blood for TCR sequencing at one to four time points (pre-sensitization, 2, 6 and 24 weeks).

Results and caveats for the whole study, not just this receptor: Significantly more large CDR3 similarity clusters were formed by expanded TCRs than by pre-sensitization or healthy control sets, consistent with antigen-driven responses. After repeated subsampling, changes were observed in the strength of the expansion versus patch-test correlation and in the threshold at which the correlation became significant. DPC sensitization did not change the number of TCRs with a frequency above 1 in 1000, and there was no evidence of changes in global repertoire structure. All patients had alopecia, a presumed autoimmune disease, so their immune response might differ from that of healthy individuals. The number of PT1 expanded TCRs positively correlated with patch test score, significant at thresholds 8, 16 and 32 but not 4.

The CDR3, cysteine through phenylalanine, is 16 amino acids long. Only the CDR3 region is kept as DNA, spanning 48 bases read in frame from base 1. CDR1 and CDR2, per the germline V gene, are SGHRS and YFSETQ. Clipping removes 4 bases from V and 2 bases from J, with 4 as the unmatched junction base count. The method was RACE. Data came from a NextSeq 500. Library preparation attached unique molecular identifiers to individual cDNA molecules for quantitative, reproducible TCR counting. For every blood RNA sample, sequencing covered both the TCR alpha and TCR beta chains. The study's own analysis went as follows. Samples had a median of roughly 98,000 TCRs, with a range from roughly 23,224 to 700,000. The Decombinator software suite was used to annotate the V, J and CDR3 of the TCR reads. Every sample was subsampled to the same number of TCRs (28,000) for the PS versus PT1 abundance plots. Expanded TCRs were defined as absent before sensitization and observed at least eight times at the 2-week time point. Using fastp trimming at Q25 and MiXCR clonotype assembly, TCRdb reanalyzed the public sequencing data and kept in-frame beta chains. Rows matching on CDR3 protein sequence are summarized as one entry with the most common DNA and genes. These V and J calls derive from TCRdb rather than the authors' analysis. This sample holds more than 80,000 distinct CDR3 sequences; more than 10% were observed only once. Of the sample, 3.1% falls within the top ten clones.

The label giving this sample's time point can be read as: pre-sensitization, week 0. The treatment or condition label of this sample denotes: therapeutic diphenylcyclopropenone sensitization with weekly scalp DPC. At each patch-test visit, blood was drawn before the patch test was applied. Patients were eligible if aged 18 to 70, diagnosed with alopecia and judged suitable for DPC therapy, and pregnant patients were excluded. Total RNA was isolated from unfractionated whole blood collected in Tempus Blood RNA tubes. Concerning this clonotype: It lacks a known antigen. Base-call qualities are not available, and no considerably larger clone is one nucleotide away.

The chain couples TRBV5-1 to TRBJ2-6; 9 bases in the middle match TRBD1. The origin of this receptor is a woman aged 60-75 years with alopecia areata. Some clones in this sample may be carry-over from other donors' samples. The sample consisted of whole blood, taken in connection with sensitization to the hapten diphenylcyclopropenone (DPC). The nucleotide sequence reads TGCGCCAGCAGCCCCTGGGACAGGGCTGGGGCCAACGTCCTGACTTTC. This yields the protein CASSPWDRAGANVLTF. The variable domain in full, with residues beyond the CDR3 obtained from the reference TRBV5-1 and TRBJ2-6 genes, is KAGVTQTPRYLIKTRGQQVTLSCSPISGHRSVSWYQQTPGQGLQFLFEYFSETQRNKGNFPGRFSGRQFSNSRSEMNVSTLELGDSALYLCASSPWDRAGANVLTFGAGSRLTVL.